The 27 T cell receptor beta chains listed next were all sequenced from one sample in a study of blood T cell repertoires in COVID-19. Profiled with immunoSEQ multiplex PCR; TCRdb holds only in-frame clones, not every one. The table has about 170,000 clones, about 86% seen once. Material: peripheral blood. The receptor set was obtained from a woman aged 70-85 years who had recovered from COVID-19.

The CDR3 bases are TGTGCCAGCAGCCCGCGGGGGCAGGACACTGAAGCTTTCTTT. Translation: CASSPRGQDTEAFF. The rearrangement links TRBV5-4 to TRBJ1-1; maybe TRBD1 (6 bases). The V gene's germline CDR1 is SGHNT and CDR2 YYREEE (reference sequence). Trimming removed 4 bases at V and 3 bases at J, with 13 bases between. The CDR3 sequence is 14 residues long.

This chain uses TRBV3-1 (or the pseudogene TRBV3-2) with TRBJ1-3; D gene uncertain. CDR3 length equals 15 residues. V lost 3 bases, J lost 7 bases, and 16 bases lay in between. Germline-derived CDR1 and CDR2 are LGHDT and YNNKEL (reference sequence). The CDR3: CASSHLDRGSNTIYF. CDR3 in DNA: TGTGCCAGCAGCCACCTCGATCGGGGTAGTAACACCATATATTTT.

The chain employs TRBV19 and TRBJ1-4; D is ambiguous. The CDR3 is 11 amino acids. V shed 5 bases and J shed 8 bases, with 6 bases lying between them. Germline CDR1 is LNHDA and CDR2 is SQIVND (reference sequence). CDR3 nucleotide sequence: TGTGCCAGTAGTCACTACGAAAAACTGTTTTTT. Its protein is CASSHYEKLFF.

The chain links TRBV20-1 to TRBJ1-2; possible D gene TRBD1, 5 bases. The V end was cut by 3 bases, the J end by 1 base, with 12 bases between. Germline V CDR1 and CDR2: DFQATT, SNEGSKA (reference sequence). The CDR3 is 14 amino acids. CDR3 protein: CSASSPQGNYGYTF. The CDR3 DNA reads TGCAGTGCTAGTTCCCCCCAGGGTAACTATGGCTACACCTTC.

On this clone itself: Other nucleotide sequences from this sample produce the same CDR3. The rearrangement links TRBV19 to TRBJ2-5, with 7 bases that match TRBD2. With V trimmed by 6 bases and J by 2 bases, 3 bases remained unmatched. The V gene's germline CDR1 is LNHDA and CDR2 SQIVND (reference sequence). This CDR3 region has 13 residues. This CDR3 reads CASRSSGQETQYF. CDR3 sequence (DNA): TGTGCCAGTAGATCTAGCGGACAAGAGACCCAGTACTTC. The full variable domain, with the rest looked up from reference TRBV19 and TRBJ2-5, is DGGITQSPKYLFRKEGQNVTLSCEQNLNHDAMYWYRQDPGQGLRLIYYSQIVNDFQKGDIAEGYSVSREKKESFPLTVTSAQKNPTAFYLCASRSSGQETQYFGPGTRLLVL.

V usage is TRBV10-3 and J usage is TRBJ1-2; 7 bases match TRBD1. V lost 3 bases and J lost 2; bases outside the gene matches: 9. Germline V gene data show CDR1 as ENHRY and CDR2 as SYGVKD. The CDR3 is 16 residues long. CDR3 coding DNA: TGTGCCATCAGTGACCTGTACAGGGGTGCCAACTATGGCTACACCTTC. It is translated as CAISDLYRGANYGYTF.

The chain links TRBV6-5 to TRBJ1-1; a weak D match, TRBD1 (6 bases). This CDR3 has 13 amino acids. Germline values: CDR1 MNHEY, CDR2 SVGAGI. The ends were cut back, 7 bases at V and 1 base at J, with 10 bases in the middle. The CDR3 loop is CASTRGANTEAFF. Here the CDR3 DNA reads TGTGCCAGCACCCGGGGGGCGAACACTGAAGCTTTCTTT.

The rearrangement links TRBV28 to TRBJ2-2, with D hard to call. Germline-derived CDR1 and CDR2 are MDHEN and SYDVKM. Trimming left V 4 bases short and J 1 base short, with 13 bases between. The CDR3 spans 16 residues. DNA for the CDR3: TGTGCCAGCAGTTCCCCTATAGTTAGGAACACCGGGGAGCTGTTTTTT. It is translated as CASSSPIVRNTGELFF.

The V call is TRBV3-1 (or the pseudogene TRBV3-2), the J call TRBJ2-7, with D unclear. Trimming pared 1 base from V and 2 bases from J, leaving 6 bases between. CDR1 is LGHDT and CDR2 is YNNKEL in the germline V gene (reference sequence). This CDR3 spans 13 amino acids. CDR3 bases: TGTGCCAGCAGCCAAGCAGCGCCCTACGAGCAGTACTTC. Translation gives CASSQAAPYEQYF.

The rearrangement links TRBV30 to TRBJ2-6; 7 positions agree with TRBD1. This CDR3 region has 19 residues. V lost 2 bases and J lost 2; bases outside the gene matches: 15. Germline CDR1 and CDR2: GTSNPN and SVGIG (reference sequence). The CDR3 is CAWSTGYRGWLAGANVLTF. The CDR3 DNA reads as TGTGCCTGGAGTACGGGATACAGGGGATGGTTGGCTGGGGCCAACGTCCTGACTTTC.

The CDR3 spells CASSPLRLGASNEKLFF. CDR3 nucleotide sequence: TGTGCCAGCTCCCCGTTGCGATTGGGGGCGTCTAATGAAAAACTGTTTTTT. The chain combines TRBV18 with TRBJ1-4, with a weak D call TRBD1 (6 bases). CDR3 length: 17 residues. Trimming removed 6 bases from V and 3 bases from J, with 20 bases in between. Germline loops: CDR1 KGHSH, CDR2 LQKENI.

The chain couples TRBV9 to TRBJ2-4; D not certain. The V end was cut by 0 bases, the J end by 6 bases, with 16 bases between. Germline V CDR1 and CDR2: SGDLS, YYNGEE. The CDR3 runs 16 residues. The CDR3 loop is CASSVAGSTNGNIQYF. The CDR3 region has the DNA TGTGCCAGCAGCGTAGCGGGTAGTACAAACGGAAACATTCAGTACTTC.

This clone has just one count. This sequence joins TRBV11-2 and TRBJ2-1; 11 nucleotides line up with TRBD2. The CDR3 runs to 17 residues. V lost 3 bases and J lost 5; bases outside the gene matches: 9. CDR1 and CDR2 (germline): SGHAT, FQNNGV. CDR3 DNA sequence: TGTGCCAGCAGCTTCCTAGCGGGAGGACCGATAAACAATGAGCAGTTCTTC. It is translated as CASSFLAGGPINNEQFF.

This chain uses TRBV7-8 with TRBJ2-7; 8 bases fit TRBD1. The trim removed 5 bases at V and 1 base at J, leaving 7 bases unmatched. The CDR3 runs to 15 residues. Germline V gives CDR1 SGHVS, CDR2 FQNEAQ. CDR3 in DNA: TGTGCCAGCAGCCTCAGGACAGGGCCTTCCTACGAGCAGTACTTC. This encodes CASSLRTGPSYEQYF.

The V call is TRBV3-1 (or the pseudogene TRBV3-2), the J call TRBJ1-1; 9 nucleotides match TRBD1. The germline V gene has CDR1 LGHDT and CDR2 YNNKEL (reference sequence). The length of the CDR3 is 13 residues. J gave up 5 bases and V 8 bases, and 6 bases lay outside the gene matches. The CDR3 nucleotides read TGTGCCAGCCTGGACAGGGGTGGTACTGAAGCTTTCTTT. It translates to CASLDRGGTEAFF.

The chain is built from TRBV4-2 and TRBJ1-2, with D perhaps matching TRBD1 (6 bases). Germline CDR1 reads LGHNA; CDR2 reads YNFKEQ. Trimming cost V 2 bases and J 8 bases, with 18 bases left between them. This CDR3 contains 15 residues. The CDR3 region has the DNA TGTGCCAGCAGCCAATGGGGTGCGACAGGTGCCGGCTACACCTTC. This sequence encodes CASSQWGATGAGYTF.

CDR3 loop: CASSLGAQGPNEKLFF. CDR3 nucleotide sequence: TGCGCCAGCAGCTTAGGAGCCCAGGGGCCTAATGAAAAACTGTTTTTT. This chain links TRBV5-1 with TRBJ1-4, with a possible D match to TRBD1 (6 bases). There are 16 residues in the CDR3. Germline values: CDR1 SGHRS, CDR2 YFSETQ. With 2 bases removed from V and 3 bases from J, the gap between germline ends came to 14 bases.

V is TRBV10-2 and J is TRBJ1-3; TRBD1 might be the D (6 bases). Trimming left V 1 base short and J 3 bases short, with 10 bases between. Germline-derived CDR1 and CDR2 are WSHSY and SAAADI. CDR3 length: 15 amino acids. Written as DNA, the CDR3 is TGCGCCAGCAGTGAGTTGGGGGCCGGTGGAAACACCATATATTTT. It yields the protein CASSELGAGGNTIYF.

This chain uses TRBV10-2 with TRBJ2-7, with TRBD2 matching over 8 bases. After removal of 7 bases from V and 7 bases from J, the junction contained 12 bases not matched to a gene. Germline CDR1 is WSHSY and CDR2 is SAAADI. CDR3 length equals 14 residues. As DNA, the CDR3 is TGCGCCAGCACGGCCCGGGGGGGCCCCCTGGAGCAGTACTTC. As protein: CASTARGGPLEQYF.

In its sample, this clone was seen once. As DNA, the CDR3 is TGTGCCAGCAAACCCCTCGGGGAGACCCAGTACTTC. Its protein is CASKPLGETQYF. J is TRBJ2-5 and V is TRBV12-3 or TRBV12-4; no clear D gene. CDR3 size: 12 residues. With 7 bases removed from V and 5 bases from J, the gap between germline ends came to 11 bases.

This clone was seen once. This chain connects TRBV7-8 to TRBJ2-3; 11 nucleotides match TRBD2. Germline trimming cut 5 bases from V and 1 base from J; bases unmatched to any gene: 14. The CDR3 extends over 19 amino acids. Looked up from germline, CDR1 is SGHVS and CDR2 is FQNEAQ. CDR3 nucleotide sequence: TGTGCCAGCAGCCAGGGTAGCGGGAGGGGACCCTTTGGCACAGATACGCAGTATTTT. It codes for CASSQGSGRGPFGTDTQYF.

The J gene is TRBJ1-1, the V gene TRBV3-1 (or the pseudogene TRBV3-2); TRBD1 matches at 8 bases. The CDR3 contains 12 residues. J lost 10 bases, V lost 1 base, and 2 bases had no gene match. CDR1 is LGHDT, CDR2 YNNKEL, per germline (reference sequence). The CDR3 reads CASSQGQGAAFF. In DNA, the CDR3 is TGTGCCAGCAGCCAAGGGCAGGGGGCAGCTTTCTTT.

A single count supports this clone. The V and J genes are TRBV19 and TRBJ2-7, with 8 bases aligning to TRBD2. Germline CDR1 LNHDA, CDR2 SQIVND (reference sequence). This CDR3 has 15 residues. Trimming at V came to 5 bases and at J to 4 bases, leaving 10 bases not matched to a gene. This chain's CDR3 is CASSPRRGGRYEQYF. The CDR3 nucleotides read TGTGCCAGTAGTCCGCGTCGGGGGGGGAGGTACGAGCAGTACTTC. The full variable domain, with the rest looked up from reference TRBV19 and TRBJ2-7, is DGGITQSPKYLFRKEGQNVTLSCEQNLNHDAMYWYRQDPGQGLRLIYYSQIVNDFQKGDIAEGYSVSREKKESFPLTVTSAQKNPTAFYLCASSPRRGGRYEQYFGPGTRLTVT.

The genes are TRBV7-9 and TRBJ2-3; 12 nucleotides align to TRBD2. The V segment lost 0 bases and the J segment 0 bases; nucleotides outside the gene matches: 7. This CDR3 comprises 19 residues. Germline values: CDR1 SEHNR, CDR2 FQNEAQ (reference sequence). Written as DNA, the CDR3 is TGTGCCAGCAGCTTAGCCGCGCTAGCGGGAGGGTCGAGCACAGATACGCAGTATTTT. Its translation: CASSLAALAGGSSTDTQYF.

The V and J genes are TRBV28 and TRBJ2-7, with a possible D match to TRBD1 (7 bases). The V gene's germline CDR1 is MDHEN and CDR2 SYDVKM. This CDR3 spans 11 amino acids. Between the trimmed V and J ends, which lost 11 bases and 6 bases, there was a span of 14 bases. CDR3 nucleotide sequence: TGTGCCGCCCAGGGGGGCGGCGAGCAGTACTTC. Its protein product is CAAQGGGEQYF.

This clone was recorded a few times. CDR3 amino acids: CASSPRDRSDYGYTF. The CDR3 bases are TGTGCCAGCAGCCCCCGGGACAGGAGCGACTATGGCTACACCTTC. The V and J genes are TRBV14 and TRBJ1-2; 8 bases fit TRBD1. From germline, CDR1 is SGHDN and CDR2 FVKESK. Trimming removed 4 bases from V and 3 bases from J; junction bases left unmatched: 7. The CDR3 is 15 residues long.

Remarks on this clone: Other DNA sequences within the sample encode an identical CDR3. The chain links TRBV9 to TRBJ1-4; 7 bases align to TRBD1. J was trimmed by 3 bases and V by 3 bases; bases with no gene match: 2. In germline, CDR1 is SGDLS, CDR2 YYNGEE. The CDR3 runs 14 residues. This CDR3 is CASSARGANEKLFF. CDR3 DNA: TGTGCCAGCAGCGCCAGGGGGGCTAATGAAAAACTGTTTTTT.